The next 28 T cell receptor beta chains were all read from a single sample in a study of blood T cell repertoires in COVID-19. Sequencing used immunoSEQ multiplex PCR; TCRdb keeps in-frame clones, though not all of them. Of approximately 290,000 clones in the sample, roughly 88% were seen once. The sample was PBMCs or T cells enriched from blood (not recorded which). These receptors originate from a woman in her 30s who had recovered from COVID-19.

The CDR3 here is CASSPPFVGLGIIGEQFF. CDR3 sequence (DNA): TGTGCCAGCAGCCCCCCTTTCGTTGGACTAGGAATTATAGGTGAGCAGTTCTTC. This chain links TRBV7-8 with TRBJ2-1; 7 bases are shared with TRBD2. Per the germline V gene, CDR1 is SGHVS and CDR2 is FQNEAQ. The CDR3 runs 18 residues. The V segment lost 5 bases and the J segment 9 bases; nucleotides outside the gene matches: 22.

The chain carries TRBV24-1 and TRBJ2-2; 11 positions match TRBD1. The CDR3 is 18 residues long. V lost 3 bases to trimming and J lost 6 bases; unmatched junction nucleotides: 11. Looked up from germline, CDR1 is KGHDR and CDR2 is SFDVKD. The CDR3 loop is CATSDTGTGGGPPGELFF. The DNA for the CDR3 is TGTGCCACCAGTGATACCGGGACAGGGGGAGGGCCGCCCGGGGAGCTGTTTTTT.

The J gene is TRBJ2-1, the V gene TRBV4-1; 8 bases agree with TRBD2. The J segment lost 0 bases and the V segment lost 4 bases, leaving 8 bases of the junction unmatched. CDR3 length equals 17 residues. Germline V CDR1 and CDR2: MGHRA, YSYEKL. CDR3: CASSRLSAGDSYNEQFF. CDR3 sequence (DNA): TGCGCCAGCAGCCGCCTTTCAGCGGGGGACTCCTACAATGAGCAGTTCTTC.

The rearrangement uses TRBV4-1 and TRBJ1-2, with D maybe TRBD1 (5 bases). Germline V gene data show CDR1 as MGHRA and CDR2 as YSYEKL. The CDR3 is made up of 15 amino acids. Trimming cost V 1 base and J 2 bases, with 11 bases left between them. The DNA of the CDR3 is TGCGCCAGCAGCCAAGTGACACAGGCAAACTATGGCTACACCTTC. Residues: CASSQVTQANYGYTF.

This CDR3 is CASSYGTTMNTEAFF. The CDR3 DNA sequence: TGTGCCAGCAGTTACGGGACAACCATGAACACTGAAGCTTTCTTT. The chain links TRBV6-2 or TRBV6-3 to TRBJ1-1; D perhaps matches TRBD1 (6 bases). The V end lost 2 bases, the J end lost 0 bases, and 10 bases lay between the germline ends. The germline CDR1 and CDR2 sequences are MNHEY and SVGEGT. CDR3 length: 15 residues.

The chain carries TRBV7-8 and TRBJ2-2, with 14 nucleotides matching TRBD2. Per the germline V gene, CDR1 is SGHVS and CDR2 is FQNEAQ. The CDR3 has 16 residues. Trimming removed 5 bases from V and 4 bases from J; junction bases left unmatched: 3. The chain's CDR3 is CASSRGTSGGTGELFF. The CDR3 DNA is TGTGCCAGCAGCCGAGGGACTAGCGGGGGCACCGGGGAGCTGTTTTTT.

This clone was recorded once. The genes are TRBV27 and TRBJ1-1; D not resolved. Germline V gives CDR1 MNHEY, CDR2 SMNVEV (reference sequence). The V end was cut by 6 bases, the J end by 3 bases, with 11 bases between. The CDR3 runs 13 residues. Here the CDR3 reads CASRIRRDTEAFF. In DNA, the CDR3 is TGTGCCAGCAGAATCCGTCGGGACACTGAAGCTTTCTTT.

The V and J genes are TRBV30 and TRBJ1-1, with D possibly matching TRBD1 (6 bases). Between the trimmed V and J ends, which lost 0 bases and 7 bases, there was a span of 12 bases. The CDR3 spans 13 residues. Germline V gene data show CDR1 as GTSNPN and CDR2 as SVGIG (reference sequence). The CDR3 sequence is CAWSVTRTDEAFF. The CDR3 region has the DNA TGTGCCTGGAGTGTAACTAGGACAGATGAAGCTTTCTTT.

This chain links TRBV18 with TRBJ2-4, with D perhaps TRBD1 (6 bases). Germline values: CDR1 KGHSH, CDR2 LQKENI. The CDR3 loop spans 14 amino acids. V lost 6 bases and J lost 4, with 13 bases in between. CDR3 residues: CASSPGQQKNIQYF. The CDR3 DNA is TGTGCCAGCTCCCCTGGACAGCAAAAAAACATTCAGTACTTC.

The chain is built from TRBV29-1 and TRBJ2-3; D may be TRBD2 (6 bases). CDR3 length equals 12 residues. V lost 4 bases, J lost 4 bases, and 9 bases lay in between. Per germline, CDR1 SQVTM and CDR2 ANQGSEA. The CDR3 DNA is TGCAGCGTTGGGGACTCCCCAGATACGCAGTATTTT. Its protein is CSVGDSPDTQYF.

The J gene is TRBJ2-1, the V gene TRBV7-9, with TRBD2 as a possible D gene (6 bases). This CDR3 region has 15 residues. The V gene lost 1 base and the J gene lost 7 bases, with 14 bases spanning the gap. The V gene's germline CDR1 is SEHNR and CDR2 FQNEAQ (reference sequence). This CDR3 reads CASSLEGRGRNEQFF. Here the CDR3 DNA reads TGTGCCAGCAGCTTAGAGGGTCGTGGGAGGAATGAGCAGTTCTTC.

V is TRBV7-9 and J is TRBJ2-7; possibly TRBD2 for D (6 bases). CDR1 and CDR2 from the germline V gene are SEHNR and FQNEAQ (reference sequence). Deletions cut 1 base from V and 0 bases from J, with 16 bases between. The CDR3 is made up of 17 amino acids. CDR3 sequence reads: CASSLGWLANSSYEQYF. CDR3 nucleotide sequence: TGTGCCAGCAGCTTAGGATGGCTAGCGAACAGCTCCTACGAGCAGTACTTC.

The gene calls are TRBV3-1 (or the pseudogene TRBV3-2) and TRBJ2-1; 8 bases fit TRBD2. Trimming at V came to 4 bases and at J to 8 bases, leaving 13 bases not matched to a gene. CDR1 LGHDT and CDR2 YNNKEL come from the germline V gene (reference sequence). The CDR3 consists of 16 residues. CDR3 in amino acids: CASSREIAGNSDEQFF. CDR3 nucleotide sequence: TGTGCCAGCAGCCGAGAAATAGCGGGGAATTCGGATGAGCAGTTCTTC.

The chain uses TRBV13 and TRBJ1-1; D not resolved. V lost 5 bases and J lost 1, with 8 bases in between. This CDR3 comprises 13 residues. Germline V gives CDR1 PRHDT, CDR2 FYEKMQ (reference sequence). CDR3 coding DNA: TGTGCCAGCAGCGGTGGAGGGAACACTGAAGCTTTCTTT. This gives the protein CASSGGGNTEAFF.

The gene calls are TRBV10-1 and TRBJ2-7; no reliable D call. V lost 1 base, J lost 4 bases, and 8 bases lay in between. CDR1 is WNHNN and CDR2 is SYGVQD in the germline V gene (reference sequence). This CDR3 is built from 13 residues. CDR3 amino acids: CASSEFSGYEQYF. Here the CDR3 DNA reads TGCGCCAGCAGTGAGTTTTCCGGTTACGAGCAGTACTTC.

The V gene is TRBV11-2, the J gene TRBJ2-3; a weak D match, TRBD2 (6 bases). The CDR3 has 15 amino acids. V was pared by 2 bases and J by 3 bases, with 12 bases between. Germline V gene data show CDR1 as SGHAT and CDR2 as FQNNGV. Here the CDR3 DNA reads TGTGCCAGCAGCTTATGGGGGGAAAAGACAGATACGCAGTATTTT. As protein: CASSLWGEKTDTQYF.

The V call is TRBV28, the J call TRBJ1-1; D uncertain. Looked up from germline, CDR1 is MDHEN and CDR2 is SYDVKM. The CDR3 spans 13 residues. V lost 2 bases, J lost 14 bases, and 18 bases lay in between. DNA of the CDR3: TGTGCCAGCAGTTTACAGTACAGAGGAAGCGGCTTCTTT. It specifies CASSLQYRGSGFF.

CDR3 loop: CASSGQADTQYF. CDR3 bases: TGTGCCAGCAGCGGTCAGGCAGATACGCAGTATTTT. The V and J genes are TRBV7-2 and TRBJ2-3; D remains unclear. The length of the CDR3 is 12 residues. Trimming removed 5 bases from V and 4 bases from J, with 7 bases in between. The germline CDR1 and CDR2 sequences are SGHTA and FQGNSA.

The chain's CDR3 is CASSLSGQGGEKLFF. CDR3 coding DNA: TGCGCCAGCAGCTTGAGTGGACAGGGAGGTGAAAAACTGTTTTTT. J is TRBJ1-4 and V is TRBV5-1; 8 nucleotides match TRBD1. Germline CDR1 SGHRS, CDR2 YFSETQ. CDR3 length: 15 amino acids. The J segment lost 7 bases and the V segment lost 1 base, leaving 6 bases of the junction unmatched.

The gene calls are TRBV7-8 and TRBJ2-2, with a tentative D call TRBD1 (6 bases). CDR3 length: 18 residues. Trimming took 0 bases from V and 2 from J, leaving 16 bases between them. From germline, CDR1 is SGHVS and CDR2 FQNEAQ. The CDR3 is CASSLARWGPLNTGELFF. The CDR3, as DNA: TGTGCCAGCAGCTTAGCAAGATGGGGGCCGTTAAACACCGGGGAGCTGTTTTTT.

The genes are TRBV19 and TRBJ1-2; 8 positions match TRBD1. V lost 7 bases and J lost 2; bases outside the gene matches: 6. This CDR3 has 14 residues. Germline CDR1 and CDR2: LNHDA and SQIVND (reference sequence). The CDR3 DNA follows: TGTGCCAGTACCCCGACAGGGGCGAACTATGGCTACACCTTC. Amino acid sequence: CASTPTGANYGYTF.

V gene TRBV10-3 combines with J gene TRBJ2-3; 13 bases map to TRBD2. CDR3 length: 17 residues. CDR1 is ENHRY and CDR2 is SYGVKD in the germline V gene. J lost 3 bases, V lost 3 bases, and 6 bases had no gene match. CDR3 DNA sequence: TGTGCCATCAGTGAACTTCGGACTAGCGGGAGAACAGATACGCAGTATTTT. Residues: CAISELRTSGRTDTQYF.

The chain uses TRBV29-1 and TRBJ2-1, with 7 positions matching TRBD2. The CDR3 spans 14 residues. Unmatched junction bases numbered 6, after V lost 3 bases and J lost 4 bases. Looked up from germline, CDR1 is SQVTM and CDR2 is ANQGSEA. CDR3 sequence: CSVDGGEGYNEQFF. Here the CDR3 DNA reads TGCAGCGTTGATGGCGGGGAGGGGTACAATGAGCAGTTCTTC.

CDR3 in DNA: TGTGCCAGCAGCTTAGGGGGCAGTCAGCCCCAGCATTTT. Amino acid sequence: CASSLGGSQPQHF. The chain links TRBV7-8 to TRBJ1-5; TRBD1 is a possible D gene (5 bases). The CDR3 sequence is 13 residues long. V lost 1 base and J lost 6, with 7 bases in between. Per germline, CDR1 SGHVS and CDR2 FQNEAQ. The full variable domain, rest sourced from reference TRBV7-8 and TRBJ1-5, is GAGVSQSPRYKVAKRGQDVALRCDPISGHVSLFWYQQALGQGPEFLTYFQNEAQLDKSGLPSDRFFAERPEGSVSTLKIQRTQQEDSAVYLCASSLGGSQPQHFGDGTRLSIL.

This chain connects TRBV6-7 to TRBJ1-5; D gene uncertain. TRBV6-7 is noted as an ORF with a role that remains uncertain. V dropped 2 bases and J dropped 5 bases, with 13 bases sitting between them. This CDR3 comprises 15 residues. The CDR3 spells CASSYPRGFYQPQHF. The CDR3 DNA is TGTGCCAGCAGTTACCCCCGGGGATTTTATCAGCCCCAGCATTTT.

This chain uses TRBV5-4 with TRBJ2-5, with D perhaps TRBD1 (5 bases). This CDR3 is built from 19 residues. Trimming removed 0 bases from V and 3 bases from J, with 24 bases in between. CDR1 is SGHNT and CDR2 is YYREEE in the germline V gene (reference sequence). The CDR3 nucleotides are TGTGCCAGCAGCTTGGCCAAGACAGCCGCTGCCTACCGTAAAGAGACCCAGTACTTC. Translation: CASSLAKTAAAYRKETQYF.

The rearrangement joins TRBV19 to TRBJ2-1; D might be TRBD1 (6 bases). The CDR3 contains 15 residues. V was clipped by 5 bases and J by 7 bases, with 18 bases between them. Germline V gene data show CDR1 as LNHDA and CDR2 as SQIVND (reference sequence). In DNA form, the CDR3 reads TGTGCCAGTAGTGAGTGGGTCCAGGGGCCGAATGAGCAGTTCTTC. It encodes CASSEWVQGPNEQFF.

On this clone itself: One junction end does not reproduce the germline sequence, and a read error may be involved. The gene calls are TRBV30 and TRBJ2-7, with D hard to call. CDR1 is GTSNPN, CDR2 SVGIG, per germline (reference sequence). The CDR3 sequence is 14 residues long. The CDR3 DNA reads TGTGCCTGGAGTAACGGTGCTGTCGGCGGCCGTATAAGATTC. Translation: CAWSNGAVGGRIRF.